This T cell receptor (beta chain) was captured by sequencing in a study of response to subunit inactivated influenza vaccine. General study findings and limits: The study's authors posited that every seasonal influenza vaccination enlists few new T cells.

TCRdb re-called the RT-PCR reads with MiXCR, one entry per CDR3 protein. The repertoire holds fewer than 250,000 distinct CDR3 sequences, with under 15% as singletons. A remark on this clonotype: The antigen remains undetermined.

The clonotype comes from a man in his fifties who received an inactivated influenza vaccine. This sample comprised CD8+ T cells sorted from PBMCs, obtained approximately 5 days after vaccination.

CDR3 nucleotides: TGTGCCAGCAGTTACCTTGGAACTAGCGGGAGTTTCTACGAGCAGTACTTC. Residues: CASSYLGTSGSFYEQYF. The chain is built from TRBV27 and TRBJ2-7; 11 nucleotides match TRBD2. V was pared by 4 bases and J by 3 bases, with 11 bases of the junction left unmatched. The CDR3 is 17 amino acids. CDR1 is MNHEY, CDR2 SMNVEV, per germline (reference sequence).